The 31 T cell receptor beta chains presented below share a single source sample, sequenced in a study of T cells in Graves' hyperthyroidism and ophthalmopathy. The source material, RNA transcripts, was used to amplify TCR beta CDR3 regions. First-round RT-PCR targeting the TCR CDR3 was performed with the HTBI primer set. One entry per CDR3 protein results from TCRdb running MiXCR on the multiplex PCR reads. The sample has 300,000 to 400,000 distinct CDR3 sequences, around 13% seen once. The sequenced material came from blood. The receptors were gathered from a woman aged 18-29 years with Graves' hyperthyroidism.

The gene calls are TRBV10-1 and TRBJ1-6; D not certain. CDR1 and CDR2 (germline): WNHNN, SYGVQD (reference sequence). The CDR3 has 14 amino acids. Trimming pared 0 bases from V and 7 bases from J, leaving 7 bases between. The CDR3 coding sequence is TGCGCCAGCAGTGAGTCAAGGTTGAATTCACCCCTCCACTTT. Translated: CASSESRLNSPLHF.

This clonotype was seen many times. The chain links TRBV27 to TRBJ2-3, with D unclear. The V end lost 5 bases, the J end lost 2 bases, and 2 bases lay between the germline ends. CDR1 MNHEY and CDR2 SMNVEV come from the germline V gene (reference sequence). This CDR3 comprises 11 residues. The DNA of the CDR3 is TGTGCCAGCAGTCACACAGATACGCAGTATTTT. The encoded protein is CASSHTDTQYF.

This clonotype showed up many times. V gene TRBV7-2 combines with J gene TRBJ2-3, with 8 positions matching TRBD2. Germline V gene data show CDR1 as SGHTA and CDR2 as FQGNSA. With 2 bases clipped from V and 0 bases from J, the junction kept 7 bases outside the gene matches. CDR3 length equals 17 residues. The CDR3 spells CASSLWSLAESTDTQYF. CDR3 bases: TGTGCCAGCAGCTTATGGTCACTAGCGGAAAGCACAGATACGCAGTATTTT.

This clonotype was counted many times. The chain combines TRBV2 with TRBJ1-1; no clear D gene. V was shortened by 2 bases and J by 0 bases, with 4 bases between the two germline ends. CDR1 is SNHLY, CDR2 FYNNEI, per germline. The CDR3 is 13 residues long. The CDR3 DNA follows: TGTGCCAGCAGTGAATTGCTGAACACTGAAGCTTTCTTT. Its protein product is CASSELLNTEAFF.

The CDR3: CSAGDPSREGETQYF. The CDR3 bases are TGCAGTGCCGGGGACCCCTCTCGGGAAGGAGAGACCCAGTACTTC. The rearrangement joins TRBV20-1 to TRBJ2-5, with D perhaps TRBD1 or TRBD2 (5 bases each). Germline V gene sequence: CDR1 DFQATT, CDR2 SNEGSKA (reference sequence). The CDR3 has 15 amino acids. V was trimmed by 6 bases and J by 4 bases, leaving 21 bases between them.

A word on this clonotype: The CDR3 does not close with the conserved phenylalanine or tryptophan, likely indicating a read error. The genes are TRBV20-1 and TRBJ2-7; TRBD2 agrees at 8 bases. The trim removed 6 bases at V and 2 bases at J, leaving 6 bases unmatched. The CDR3 runs 13 residues. Germline lookup yields CDR1 DFQATT and CDR2 SNEGSKA (reference sequence). CDR3 amino acids: CSAELAEPYEQYL. The CDR3 coding sequence is TGCAGTGCAGAACTAGCGGAGCCCTACGAGCAGTACCTC.

This clonotype has ten or more counts. The genes are TRBV28 and TRBJ2-6; perhaps TRBD1 as D (5 bases). This CDR3 region has 15 residues. Germline CDR1 is MDHEN and CDR2 is SYDVKM. V was pared by 2 bases and J by 2 bases, with 7 bases between. CDR3 coding DNA: TGTGCCAGCAGTTTAGGCAGGGCTGGGGCCAACGTCCTGACTTTC. Translation: CASSLGRAGANVLTF.

There are a few counts of this clonotype. The V and J genes are TRBV6-1 and TRBJ1-1; 7 bases agree with TRBD1. Germline assignment: CDR1 MNHNS and CDR2 SASEGT. The V segment lost 7 bases and the J segment 4 bases; nucleotides outside the gene matches: 9. The CDR3 sequence is 14 residues long. The CDR3 loop reads CASTKGAMGTEAFF. CDR3 DNA: TGTGCCAGCACCAAGGGGGCCATGGGCACTGAAGCTTTCTTT.

The chain links TRBV7-6 to TRBJ2-3, with D tentatively TRBD1 or TRBD2 (6 bases each). The CDR3 sequence is 14 residues long. Trimming cost V 2 bases and J 5 bases, with 11 bases left between them. The germline V gene encodes CDR1 SGHVS and CDR2 FNYEAQ. CDR3: CASSLLEGGDTQYF. The DNA for the CDR3 is TGTGCCAGCAGCTTATTAGAGGGGGGAGATACGCAGTATTTT.

This clonotype was counted between two and nine times. The J gene is TRBJ1-1, the V gene TRBV19; 11 nucleotides line up with TRBD1. The junction had 3 bases not matched to a gene; V was cut back by 4 bases and J by 5 bases. The CDR3 loop spans 14 amino acids. CDR1 and CDR2 from the germline V gene are LNHDA and SQIVND (reference sequence). The CDR3: CASSKDRGRTEAFF. In DNA, the CDR3 is TGTGCCAGTAGTAAGGACAGGGGGCGTACTGAAGCTTTCTTT. Based on the CDR3 plus reference TRBV19 and TRBJ1-1, the full variable domain is DGGITQSPKYLFRKEGQNVTLSCEQNLNHDAMYWYRQDPGQGLRLIYYSQIVNDFQKGDIAEGYSVSREKKESFPLTVTSAQKNPTAFYLCASSKDRGRTEAFFGQGTRLTVV.

The chain employs TRBV6-1 and TRBJ1-5, with TRBD1 identical over 7 bases. Looked up from germline, CDR1 is MNHNS and CDR2 is SASEGT. This CDR3 spans 18 amino acids. Unmatched junction bases numbered 11, after V lost 2 bases and J lost 1 base. CDR3 region: CASSELGQGGKSNQPQHF. CDR3 coding DNA: TGTGCCAGCAGTGAATTAGGGCAGGGGGGAAAGAGCAATCAGCCCCAGCATTTT.

This clonotype was picked up a small number of times. The V call is TRBV12-3 or TRBV12-4, the J call TRBJ1-5; 8 bases line up with TRBD1. With V trimmed by 6 bases and J by 5 bases, 9 bases remained unmatched. The CDR3 contains 15 residues. The chain's CDR3 is CASSLQGGLDQPQHF. In nucleotides, the CDR3 is TGTGCCAGCAGCTTACAGGGGGGTTTGGATCAGCCCCAGCATTTT.

This clonotype was detected many times. The V call is TRBV5-1, the J call TRBJ2-2; 9 positions match TRBD1. Germline lookup yields CDR1 SGHRS and CDR2 YFSETQ. The CDR3 consists of 16 residues. J was trimmed by 1 base and V by 3 bases; bases with no gene match: 4. The CDR3 sequence: CASSSQGARNTGELFF. CDR3 nucleotide sequence: TGCGCCAGCAGCTCACAGGGGGCAAGGAACACCGGGGAGCTGTTTTTT.

This clonotype came up a few times. V usage is TRBV29-1 and J usage is TRBJ2-2; D is possibly TRBD2 (7 bases). Germline V gene data show CDR1 as SQVTM and CDR2 as ANQGSEA. This CDR3 comprises 14 residues. V shed 8 bases and J shed 3 bases, with 16 bases lying between them. The CDR3 DNA is TGCAGCTTTAGGGGGGGGGGGGACACCGGGGAGCTGTTTTTT. It is translated as CSFRGGGDTGELFF.

This clonotype was seen at least ten times. The chain carries TRBV6-2 or TRBV6-3 and TRBJ1-5, with D possibly matching TRBD1 (6 bases). The V end was cut by 6 bases, the J end by 0 bases, with 24 bases between. This CDR3 comprises 19 residues. Germline CDR1 is MNHEY and CDR2 is SVGEGT. The CDR3 sequence: CASSQKTGHVLYSNQPQHF. CDR3 sequence (DNA): TGTGCCAGCAGCCAGAAGACAGGACACGTACTCTATAGCAATCAGCCCCAGCATTTT.

The chain uses TRBV24-1 and TRBJ1-5; D call uncertain. The V end was cut by 11 bases, the J end by 11 bases, with 6 bases between. Germline V gene sequence: CDR1 KGHDR, CDR2 SFDVKD. The CDR3 contains 8 residues. The DNA for the CDR3 is TGTGCCAACTATACCCAGCATTTT. It encodes CANYTQHF.

This clonotype was recorded only once. The genes are TRBV5-1 and TRBJ2-3; D might be TRBD2 (6 bases). This CDR3 has 16 amino acids. The germline gives CDR1 SGHRS, CDR2 YFSETQ. Trimming removed 3 bases from V and 0 bases from J, with 14 bases in between. The CDR3 region is CASSWGDWLSTDTQYF. The CDR3 DNA reads TGCGCCAGCAGCTGGGGGGACTGGCTCAGCACAGATACGCAGTATTTT.

This clonotype was seen at least ten times. The rearrangement uses TRBV20-1 and TRBJ1-1, with D maybe TRBD1 (5 bases). Germline V gene sequence: CDR1 DFQATT, CDR2 SNEGSKA (reference sequence). The CDR3 loop spans 15 amino acids. V gave up 4 bases and J gave up 1 base, with 16 bases separating them. As DNA, the CDR3 is TGCAGTGCTACGGAGGGGCAGGGATCGAACACTGAAGCTTTCTTT. Translation: CSATEGQGSNTEAFF.

A few counts support this clonotype. The rearrangement uses TRBV20-1 and TRBJ1-2; TRBD1 matches at 7 bases. V shed 1 base, J shed 4 bases, and the junction held 6 bases outside the gene matches. This CDR3 comprises 14 residues. Germline CDR1 and CDR2: DFQATT and SNEGSKA (reference sequence). CDR3 sequence: CSARGQGSSYGYTF. In nucleotides, the CDR3 is TGCAGTGCTAGAGGACAGGGATCTTCCTATGGCTACACCTTC.

This clonotype came up a few times. A read error may produce the germline difference seen at one junction end. The gene calls are TRBV19 and TRBJ1-4; D gene ambiguous. This CDR3 is built from 15 residues. Germline loops: CDR1 LNHDA, CDR2 SQIVND (reference sequence). The CDR3 DNA follows: TGTGCCAGTACCGAAAACAGAGGATTAGGTGAAAAACTGGTTTTT. It yields the protein CASTENRGLGEKLVF.

This clonotype occurred a few times. J is TRBJ2-1 and V is TRBV7-3, with 8 bases that match TRBD1. Looked up from germline, CDR1 is SGHTA and CDR2 is FQGTGA. This CDR3 has 17 residues. J was trimmed by 3 bases and V by 5 bases; bases with no gene match: 12. CDR3 loop: CASSPWTGPSFYNEQFF. The CDR3 coding sequence is TGTGCCAGCAGCCCTTGGACAGGGCCTTCTTTCTACAATGAGCAGTTCTTC.

This clonotype was detected many times. At one of its ends the junction is not consistent with the germline gene, which may arise from a read error. The chain combines TRBV4-3 with TRBJ2-7; 10 bases match TRBD2. Germline values: CDR1 LGHNA, CDR2 YSLEER. The CDR3 is 15 amino acids. The CDR3 DNA follows: TGCGCCAGCAGTCTTCTAGCGGGAGCCTCCCACGAGCAGTACTTC. Amino acids: CASSLLAGASHEQYF.

V usage is TRBV2 and J usage is TRBJ1-2; TRBD1 aligns across 9 bases. Germline V CDR1 and CDR2: SNHLY, FYNNEI. Unmatched junction bases numbered 12, after V lost 5 bases and J lost 5 bases. CDR3 length: 16 amino acids. The CDR3 here is CASSQRTGAGRYGYTF. DNA for the CDR3: TGTGCCAGCAGTCAACGGACAGGGGCGGGACGTTATGGCTACACCTTC.

The V and J genes are TRBV14 and TRBJ1-2; D not resolved. V lost 1 base and J 10 bases, leaving 16 bases between the germline ends. This CDR3 has 14 amino acids. Looked up from germline, CDR1 is SGHDN and CDR2 is FVKESK. The CDR3: CASSQGRRQSVYTF. Here the CDR3 DNA reads TGTGCCAGCAGCCAAGGCCGGCGACAATCGGTCTACACCTTC.

This clonotype came up many times. The gene calls are TRBV28 and TRBJ1-4; TRBD1 aligns across 7 bases. The CDR3 length is 14 residues. V lost 5 bases, J lost 7 bases, and 7 bases stayed unmatched. Germline CDR1 is MDHEN and CDR2 is SYDVKM. Written as DNA, the CDR3 is TGTGCCAGCAGTACCAAGGGGGCTGGTGAAAAACTGTTTTTT. Residues: CASSTKGAGEKLFF.

The chain has TRBV7-8 and TRBJ2-6; 7 bases are a match to TRBD2. This CDR3 has 17 amino acids. Germline lookup yields CDR1 SGHVS and CDR2 FQNEAQ. Trimming at V came to 4 bases and at J to 4 bases, leaving 10 bases not matched to a gene. CDR3 loop: CASSSWDGREGANVLTF. The DNA for the CDR3 is TGTGCCAGCAGCTCCTGGGACGGGCGGGAGGGGGCCAACGTCCTGACTTTC.

This sequence joins TRBV14 and TRBJ1-3; no reliable D call. The V gene lost 7 bases and the J gene lost 3 bases, with 7 bases spanning the gap. The CDR3 totals 12 residues. Germline-derived CDR1 and CDR2 are SGHDN and FVKESK. CDR3: CASNAGGNTIYF. CDR3 in DNA: TGTGCCAGCAACGCAGGTGGAAACACCATATATTTT.

This clonotype was found many times. The chain links TRBV18 to TRBJ1-1; TRBD1 matches 7 bases. CDR1 and CDR2 from the germline V gene are KGHSH and LQKENI. The junction had 9 bases not matched to a gene; V was cut back by 5 bases and J by 0 bases. This CDR3 has 16 amino acids. The CDR3 reads CASSAGQPQMNTEAFF. As DNA, the CDR3 is TGTGCCAGCTCAGCGGGACAGCCACAGATGAACACTGAAGCTTTCTTT.

Many counts were recorded for this clonotype. CDR3 bases: TGTGCCAGCACTAGGGACCGTGCCTATGGCTACACCTTC. Translating gives CASTRDRAYGYTF. The chain employs TRBV28 and TRBJ1-2; D is perhaps TRBD1 (5 bases). Trimming took 7 bases from V and 4 from J, leaving 13 bases between them. CDR3 length equals 13 residues. Germline loops: CDR1 MDHEN, CDR2 SYDVKM.

This clonotype was seen at least ten times. The chain recombines TRBV3-1 with TRBJ2-3; D may be TRBD1 or TRBD2 (5 bases each). Deletions cut 1 base from V and 2 bases from J, with 16 bases between. This CDR3 is 17 amino acids long. Germline CDR1 and CDR2: LGHDT and YNNKEL (reference sequence). The CDR3 reads CASSQVSGRLATDTQYF. CDR3 nucleotides: TGTGCCAGCAGCCAAGTGTCGGGACGCCTCGCCACAGATACGCAGTATTTT.

This clonotype has more than one count but fewer than ten. V and J are TRBV29-1 and TRBJ1-2, with D maybe TRBD1 (5 bases). Germline CDR1 reads SQVTM; CDR2 reads ANQGSEA. The CDR3 consists of 14 residues. V lost 0 bases and J 6 bases, leaving 14 bases between the germline ends. CDR3 nucleotides: TGCAGCGTTGAAGATTCTAGACAGTACGATGGCTACACCTTC. The encoded protein is CSVEDSRQYDGYTF.